This T cell receptor (beta chain) originates from a study of blood T cell repertoires in COVID-19. Produced via immunoSEQ multiplex PCR; TCRdb's table is partial and in-frame only. The repertoire holds about 250,000 clones, with 88% as singletons. V lost 3 bases, J lost 4 bases, and 3 bases stayed unmatched. This CDR3 has 13 residues. In germline, CDR1 is LNHDA, CDR2 SQIVND (reference sequence). The receptor comes from a man aged 80 or over with acute or convalescent COVID-19. The specimen was peripheral blood. The V and J genes are TRBV19 and TRBJ2-7; 7 bases match TRBD1. CDR3 in DNA: TGTGCCAGTAGTATGGTCAGGGGGTACGAGCAGTACTTC. Its protein is CASSMVRGYEQYF.